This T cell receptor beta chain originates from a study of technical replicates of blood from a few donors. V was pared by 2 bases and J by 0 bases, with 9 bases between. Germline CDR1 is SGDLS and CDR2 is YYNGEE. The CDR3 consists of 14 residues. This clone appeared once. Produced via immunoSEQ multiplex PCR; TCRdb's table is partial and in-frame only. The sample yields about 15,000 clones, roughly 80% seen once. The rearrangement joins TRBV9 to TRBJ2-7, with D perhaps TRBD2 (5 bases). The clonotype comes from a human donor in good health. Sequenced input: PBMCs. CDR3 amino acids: CASSVYGGSYEQYF. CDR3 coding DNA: TGTGCCAGCAGCGTGTACGGAGGCTCCTACGAGCAGTACTTC.